One sample yielded the 2 T cell receptor beta chains listed below, sequenced in a study of cytomegalovirus exposure and HLA in healthy donors (TCRdb year 2017). Library construction relied on the immunoSEQ multiplex PCR assay. For the multiplex PCR, a mixture combining 60 forward primers for TCR Vbeta segments and 13 reverse primers for TCR Jbeta segments was used. In TCRdb, the immuneACCESS table is reduced to in-frame sequences with V and J assigned. These tables do not hold every clone; where another copy was compared, an unresolved V gene accounts for under half, and the others remain unexplained. This specimen's table enumerates 65,000 to 80,000 clones. The ten largest clones add up to approximately 4.6% of the sample. The sample comprised PBMCs. Every receptor here comes from a man younger than 40 in good health and CMV-seronegative.

The chain carries TRBV7-9 and TRBJ2-5; D unresolved. Looked up from germline, CDR1 is SEHNR and CDR2 is FQNEAQ (reference sequence). The CDR3 is 12 amino acids. V lost 5 bases, J lost 9 bases, and 13 bases lay in between. CDR3 amino acids: CASSRVLPSQYF. In DNA form, the CDR3 reads TGTGCCAGCAGCAGAGTACTGCCGTCCCAGTACTTC.

The chain links TRBV4-3 to TRBJ2-7; perhaps TRBD2 as D (5 bases). Per the germline V gene, CDR1 is LGHNA and CDR2 is YSLEER. This CDR3 contains 16 residues. Trimming removed 0 bases at V and 0 bases at J, with 12 bases between. The CDR3 reads CASSQDEGLPSYEQYF. DNA for the CDR3: TGCGCCAGCAGCCAAGATGAGGGCCTCCCCTCCTACGAGCAGTACTTC.